A selection of T cell receptor beta chains follows, all from one sample in a study of graft-versus-host responses after intestinal transplantation. The assay was immunoSEQ multiplex PCR, and TCRdb's table has in-frame clones only and misses some. The sample lists just under 85,000 clones, less than 95% occurring once. These receptors have no known antigen. This specimen consisted of unstimulated CD8+ T cells sorted from spleen or lymph node cells, obtained before transplant. The receptors were gathered from a human donor who was the organ donor for an intestinal transplant. Each CDR3 is given with its conserved first and last residue. The order of the fields is V gene, J gene, CDR3 protein.

>TRBV27|TRBJ1-4
CASSFGLGEKLFF
>TRBV4-1|TRBJ2-7
CASSQETGSSYEQYF
>TRBV7-2|TRBJ2-1
CASARLAGGYNEQFF
>TRBV6-5|TRBJ1-1
CASSSEGRFAEAFF
>TRBV5-1|TRBJ1-1
CASSLDRDEAFF
>TRBV5-6|NA
CASSALANSYEQYF
>TRBV28|TRBJ2-7
CASSFDRGLTYEQYF
>TRBV9|TRBJ2-1
CASSGLGQGAYNEQFF
>TRBV2|TRBJ2-1
CASSETPNSEDNEQFF
>TRBV5-5|TRBJ2-5
CASSHDWEGETQYF
>TRBV5-3|TRBJ2-3
CARSADPGQGWSDTQYF
>TRBV28|TRBJ2-3
CASSLFLGRTDTQYF
>TRBV4-1|TRBJ1-1
CASSQDRLENTEAFF
>TRBV7-6|TRBJ2-6
CASSGTGDSGANVLTF
>TRBV27|TRBJ1-5
CASSSSRGYSNQPQHF
>TRBV6-6|TRBJ2-5
CASSPGSRKETQYF
>TRBV19|TRBJ2-6
CASSTSISGANVLTF
>TRBV27|TRBJ2-7
CASSSGTSGTYEQYF
>TRBV19|TRBJ1-4
CASSSGQGANEKLFF
>TRBV15|TRBJ2-7
CATSSMGGTDPYEQYF